This T cell receptor beta chain was retrieved from a study of CXCR3-negative and CXCR3-positive naive CD8 T cells. The study, taken as a whole, reports: Naive CXCR3-positive cells had TRB CDR3s more hydrophobic than those of CXCR3-negative naive cells.

As for this clonotype: Its specificity is not known.

The germline V gene encodes CDR1 SGHRS and CDR2 YFSETQ. This CDR3 comprises 14 residues. The authors prepared UMI-labeled TRB cDNA libraries by 5' RACE. TCRdb re-analyzed the 5' RACE reads; it lists each CDR3 protein once, without DNA. The sample spans around 110,000 distinct CDR3 sequences; the ten largest clones claim 0.3% to 0.45%. The chain couples TRBV5-1 to TRBJ2-7; lacking DNA, the TRBD1 call made by TCRdb goes unchecked. The TCR was taken from a human donor in good health. Some clones in this sample may be carry-over from other donors' samples. The sample comprised naive CXCR3+ CD8+ T cells from blood. This sample's subset: CD45RO-CCR7+CD27+CD95- naive CD8+ T cells expressing CXCR3 (TNR3+). This CDR3 is CASSLRDRESEQYF.